Below, 13 T cell receptor beta chains from the same sample are listed, as sequenced in a study of naive and memory T cell subsets. Treatment of the sample: skin biopsy from PPD injection site in Mantoux-positive individual. Cells were not sorted; total RNA input targeted about 1 to 1000 ng. Blood and skin TCR RNA was reverse transcribed with alpha and beta constant primers. TCRdb reprocessed the UMI-ligation and nested PCR reads with MiXCR, giving one entry per CDR3 protein. The sample holds 15,000 to 20,000 distinct CDR3 sequences, 8% to 10% seen once. The sample consisted of skin, taken from a tuberculin skin test site. The receptor set was obtained from an adult in good health.

The J gene is TRBJ2-2, the V gene TRBV6-5; tentative D call: TRBD1 (5 bases). This CDR3 has 17 amino acids. Trimming shortened V by 0 bases and J by 0 bases, and 11 bases separated the two germline ends. CDR1 is MNHEY and CDR2 is SVGAGI in the germline V gene. The CDR3 loop is CASSYSYGQSNTGELFF. CDR3 sequence (DNA): TGTGCCAGCAGTTACTCTTACGGACAATCGAACACCGGGGAGCTGTTTTTT.

This clonotype turned up a few times. The chain is built from TRBV7-3 and TRBJ2-1; 8 bases map to TRBD2. The ends lost 5 bases at V and 8 bases at J; junction bases unmatched: 8. The CDR3 spans 14 residues. In germline, CDR1 is SGHTA, CDR2 FQGTGA. The CDR3 loop reads CASSAIAGRDEQFF. The CDR3 DNA follows: TGTGCCAGCAGCGCGATAGCGGGAAGGGATGAGCAGTTCTTC. Full variable domain (remainder filled in from reference TRBV7-3 and TRBJ2-1): GAGVSQTPSNKVTEKGKYVELRCDPISGHTALYWYRQSLGQGPEFLIYFQGTGAADDSGLPNDRFFAVRPEGSVSTLKIQRTERGDSAVYLCASSAIAGRDEQFFGPGTRLTVL.

By share, this clonotype counts as medium-sized. The chain recombines TRBV6-2 or TRBV6-3 with TRBJ2-3; D is perhaps TRBD2 (6 bases). The CDR3 contains 18 residues. The germline V gene encodes CDR1 MNHEY and CDR2 SVGEGT. V lost 0 bases and J lost 0, with 16 bases in between. The CDR3 loop is CASSYSSSGGRSTDTQYF. The CDR3 DNA follows: TGTGCCAGCAGTTACTCGAGTAGCGGCGGCCGAAGCACAGATACGCAGTATTTT.

This clonotype is medium-sized within its sample. The chain combines TRBV3-1 with TRBJ2-1; the D gene is possibly TRBD1 (5 bases). Trimming removed 1 base from V and 7 bases from J, with 5 bases in between. Germline V CDR1 and CDR2: LGHDT, YNNKEL (reference sequence). CDR3 length equals 12 residues. The CDR3 loop is CASSQAGNEQFF. CDR3 coding DNA: TGTGCCAGCAGCCAAGCAGGGAATGAGCAGTTCTTC.

This chain links TRBV15 with TRBJ2-7; tentatively, D is TRBD1 (6 bases). Germline CDR1 reads LNHNV; CDR2 reads YYDKDF (reference sequence). This CDR3 has 13 residues. Trimming took off 6 bases at V and 2 bases at J, with 11 bases between the two ends. The CDR3 is CATSRRGAYEQYF. The CDR3 DNA is TGTGCCACCAGTCGCAGGGGTGCCTACGAGCAGTACTTC.

The V call is TRBV4-1, the J call TRBJ2-2, with 8 bases identical to TRBD2. This CDR3 has 18 residues. The ends lost 3 bases at V and 3 bases at J; junction bases unmatched: 12. Germline V gene sequence: CDR1 MGHRA, CDR2 YSYEKL. This CDR3 reads CASSHPPYSGSHTGELFF. CDR3 sequence (DNA): TGCGCCAGCAGCCACCCCCCCTACAGCGGGAGTCACACCGGGGAGCTGTTTTTT.

V is TRBV30 and J is TRBJ2-2; the match to TRBD2 covers 7 bases. The ends lost 0 bases at V and 5 bases at J; junction bases unmatched: 18. The CDR3 is made up of 19 amino acids. From germline, CDR1 is GTSNPN and CDR2 SVGIG (reference sequence). The CDR3 reads CAWSVSYSRGRRETGELFF. Written as DNA, the CDR3 is TGTGCCTGGAGTGTGTCTTATTCGCGTGGTCGGCGGGAGACCGGGGAGCTGTTTTTT.

At least ten counts were recorded for this clonotype. The CDR3 reads CASSLNGGAVVYGYTF. DNA for the CDR3: TGTGCCAGCAGCTTGAATGGAGGGGCAGTAGTCTATGGCTACACCTTC. The chain links TRBV7-8 to TRBJ1-2; D is possibly TRBD1 (5 bases). V lost 3 bases, J lost 4 bases, and 18 bases lay in between. Per the germline V gene, CDR1 is SGHVS and CDR2 is FQNEAQ. The CDR3 spans 16 residues.

Comments on this clonotype: A single base separates this from a much larger clone, so it may be a read error. The chain combines TRBV6-1 with TRBJ2-1; 7 bases match TRBD1. This CDR3 contains 12 residues. CDR1 and CDR2 (germline): MNHNS, SASEGT. J was trimmed by 9 bases and V by 10 bases; bases with no gene match: 9. The CDR3 nucleotides are TGTGCCACCGAGGACAGGTGCTTTGAGCAGTTCTTC. As protein: CATEDRCFEQFF.

This clonotype showed up many times. The chain joins TRBV7-2 to TRBJ2-4; tentatively, D is TRBD1 (6 bases). Per the germline V gene, CDR1 is SGHTA and CDR2 is FQGNSA. The CDR3 totals 12 residues. V was clipped by 5 bases and J by 9 bases, with 11 bases between them. Here the CDR3 DNA reads TGTGCCAGCAGCCCACAGGGTCGCATTCAGTACTTC. Its protein product is CASSPQGRIQYF.

A few counts support this clonotype. This chain connects TRBV6-1 to TRBJ1-1, with D perhaps TRBD1 (6 bases). Trimming left V 6 bases short and J 1 base short, with 12 bases between. CDR1 and CDR2 (germline): MNHNS, SASEGT. The CDR3 has 14 residues. CDR3 coding DNA: TGTGCCAGCAGAGCACAACAGGGGAACACTGAAGCTTTCTTT. Translated, it gives CASRAQQGNTEAFF.

There are many counts of this clonotype. The rearrangement uses TRBV3-1 and TRBJ2-3; 11 bases map to TRBD2. Looked up from germline, CDR1 is LGHDT and CDR2 is YNNKEL (reference sequence). V shed 6 bases and J 2 bases; nucleotides not matched to a gene: 4. The CDR3 has 15 amino acids. The CDR3 bases are TGTGCCAGCAGATTAGCGGGGGGGAACACAGATACGCAGTATTTT. Translated, it gives CASRLAGGNTDTQYF.

This clonotype was recorded at least ten times. The CDR3 loop is CASSPDGIGNQPQHF. The CDR3 DNA reads as TGTGCCAGCAGTCCAGACGGTATCGGCAATCAGCCCCAGCATTTT. This chain joins TRBV12-3 or TRBV12-4 and TRBJ1-5; D is unresolved. Deletions cut 5 bases from V and 2 bases from J, with 13 bases between. The CDR3 has 15 amino acids.